The TCR beta chain described here comes from a study of blood T cell repertoires in COVID-19. The overall study: PBMCs, B-cell-depleted T cells, or T cells provided the cDNA or gDNA that made up the material.

Some clones are missing from TCRdb's copy, which holds only in-frame ones; the method was immunoSEQ multiplex PCR. The sample records about 34,000 clones, roughly 80% being singletons. From germline, CDR1 is MNHNS and CDR2 SASEGT. The CDR3 is 15 residues long. With 3 bases removed from V and 1 base from J, the gap between germline ends came to 13 bases. Material for sequencing was peripheral blood. This sequence joins TRBV6-1 and TRBJ2-7, with a weak D call TRBD2 (5 bases). The sequence was obtained from a human donor in a cohort sampled during active COVID-19. CDR3 DNA sequence: TGTGCCAGCAGTGATCCTCCGCGCGGGTCCTACGAGCAGTACTTC. It codes for CASSDPPRGSYEQYF.